This T cell receptor (beta chain) was profiled in a study of cytomegalovirus exposure and HLA in healthy donors. V was pared by 4 bases and J by 4 bases, with 13 bases between. Germline V CDR1 and CDR2: MNHNS, SASEGT. The CDR3 is 15 residues long. PCR amplification relied on 60 Vbeta primers (plus 13 Jbeta primers). The assay was immunoSEQ multiplex PCR, and TCRdb's table has in-frame clones only and misses some. Altogether tens of thousands of clones are present, more than 60% being singletons, with the ten largest covering 2.7%. Sequencing was done on a sample of PBMCs. The chain is built from TRBV6-1 and TRBJ2-2, with a possible D match to TRBD2 (5 bases). The receptor comes from a woman aged 40-49 years in good health and CMV-seropositive. The chain's CDR3 is CASSVQDGVTGELFF. CDR3 nucleotides: TGTGCCAGCAGTGTCCAGGACGGGGTCACCGGGGAGCTGTTTTTT.